The 32 T cell receptor beta chains presented below share a single source sample, sequenced in a study of blood T cell repertoires in COVID-19 (dated by TCRdb to 2020 to 2022). Libraries were prepared through the immunoSEQ multiplex PCR assay. In its TCRdb copy, this immuneACCESS table keeps in-frame sequences only and misses some clones. Where compared with another copy, unresolved V genes explain less than half of these, and the others have no known cause. This sample comprises approximately 300,000 clones, around 83% of them detected only once. Of the sample, roughly 1.3% is held by the ten largest clones. Sequenced input: peripheral blood. These receptors came from a woman aged 50 to 65 with acute or convalescent COVID-19.

J is TRBJ1-6 and V is TRBV30; D unresolved. Germline V gives CDR1 GTSNPN, CDR2 SVGIG (reference sequence). This CDR3 region has 14 residues. The V end lost 5 bases, the J end lost 12 bases, and 20 bases lay between the germline ends. The CDR3 here is CAWRRNPTDEPLHF. The CDR3 coding sequence is TGTGCCTGGCGAAGGAACCCGACTGATGAACCCCTCCACTTT. The whole variable domain, filled in from reference TRBV30 and TRBJ1-6, reads SQTIHQWPATLVQPVGSPLSLECTVEGTSNPNLYWYRQAAGRGLQLLFYSVGIGQISSEVPQNLSASRPQDRQFILSSKKLLLSDSGFYLCAWRRNPTDEPLHFGNGTRLTVT.

This clone has just one count. The chain uses TRBV5-8 and TRBJ1-1, with TRBD1 as a possible D gene (6 bases). This CDR3 contains 14 residues. The germline V gene encodes CDR1 SGHTS and CDR2 YDEGEE. The germline V and J ends were trimmed by 1 base and 4 bases, with 11 bases remaining between them. The CDR3 DNA reads as TGTGCCAGCAGCTTGCTGGCAGGGGCCACTGAAGCTTTCTTT. Its translation: CASSLLAGATEAFF. The complete variable domain, with remaining parts taken from reference TRBV5-8 and TRBJ1-1, reads EAGVTQSPTHLIKTRGQQATLRCSPISGHTSVYWYQQALGLGLQFLLWYDEGEERNRGNFPPRFSGRQFPNYSSELNVNALELEDSALYLCASSLLAGATEAFFGQGTRLTVV.

This clone was seen only once. DNA for the CDR3: TGTGCCAGCAACTTACAGGCATCCCCGTACAATGAGCAGTTCTTC. Translation: CASNLQASPYNEQFF. V gene TRBV2 combines with J gene TRBJ2-1; TRBD1 is a possible D gene (5 bases). The length of the CDR3 is 15 residues. The germline V and J ends were trimmed by 7 bases and 4 bases, with 17 bases remaining between them. Germline V lookup: CDR1 SNHLY, CDR2 FYNNEI.

With respect to this clone: Other nucleotide sequences from this sample produce the same CDR3. The chain combines TRBV18 with TRBJ2-7; 7 nucleotides align to TRBD1. Germline CDR1 is KGHSH and CDR2 is LQKENI. The CDR3 has 13 amino acids. The V and J ends lost 6 bases and 3 bases, in that order; junction bases with no gene match: 5. CDR3 DNA sequence: TGTGCCAGCTCTCCAGGGACAGACTACGAGCAGTACTTC. Its protein product is CASSPGTDYEQYF.

The chain couples TRBV5-6 to TRBJ2-7, with D hard to call. CDR1 and CDR2 from the germline V gene are SGHDT and YYEEEE. V was cut by 4 bases and J by 3 bases, with 14 bases left in between. This CDR3 region has 14 residues. The CDR3, as DNA: TGTGCCAGCAGCCCCTCCTTTTCAGGCTACGAGCAGTACGTC. This codes for CASSPSFSGYEQYV.

V and J are TRBV19 and TRBJ1-2; 11 bases are a match to TRBD1. The CDR3 is 13 amino acids. The germline gives CDR1 LNHDA, CDR2 SQIVND (reference sequence). Trimming took 4 bases from V and 11 from J; bases not matched to a gene: 6. The CDR3 loop is CASSRTGQGEYTF. The DNA for the CDR3 is TGTGCCAGTAGTAGAACGGGACAGGGGGAATACACCTTC.

This chain links TRBV7-2 with TRBJ2-1; weak D call: TRBD1 (6 bases). Trimming left V 6 bases short and J 3 bases short, with 15 bases between. The CDR3 contains 15 residues. Germline V CDR1 and CDR2: SGHTA, FQGNSA. The CDR3 sequence is CASRATGQYYNEQFF. As DNA, the CDR3 is TGTGCCAGCAGGGCAACAGGACAGTACTACAATGAGCAGTTCTTC.

The CDR3 region has the DNA TGTGCCAGCAGTCACGCGGAGGGTCGGGTGTGGGGCTACACCTTC. Its protein is CASSHAEGRVWGYTF. V and J are TRBV6-6 and TRBJ1-2; no clear D. This CDR3 region has 15 residues. Germline V CDR1 and CDR2: MNHNY, SVGAGI (reference sequence). Between the trimmed V and J ends, which lost 5 bases and 8 bases, there was a span of 21 bases.

The table lists this clone with a few counts. This chain joins TRBV2 and TRBJ1-4, with 7 bases fitting TRBD1. From germline, CDR1 is SNHLY and CDR2 FYNNEI. V lost 6 bases, J lost 8 bases, and 6 bases stayed unmatched. CDR3 size: 13 residues. DNA for the CDR3: TGTGCCAGCAGACGACAGGGTGGCGAAAAACTGTTTTTT. This sequence encodes CASRRQGGEKLFF.

The chain combines TRBV7-2 with TRBJ2-5, with 8 bases fitting TRBD1. V shed 5 bases, J shed 5 bases, and the junction held 10 bases outside the gene matches. Germline-derived CDR1 and CDR2 are SGHTA and FQGNSA. The CDR3 sequence is 15 residues long. CDR3 sequence: CASSERTGNWETQYF. DNA of the CDR3: TGTGCCAGCAGCGAGAGGACAGGGAACTGGGAGACCCAGTACTTC.

V and J are TRBV2 and TRBJ1-5; no clear D. Trimming took off 8 bases at V and 2 bases at J, with 13 bases between the two ends. The CDR3 extends over 14 amino acids. From germline, CDR1 is SNHLY and CDR2 FYNNEI. CDR3 residues: CASGPHFGNQPQHF. The CDR3 nucleotides read TGTGCCAGCGGCCCACATTTTGGCAATCAGCCCCAGCATTTT. The complete variable domain, with remaining parts taken from reference TRBV2 and TRBJ1-5, reads EPEVTQTPSHQVTQMGQEVILRCVPISNHLYFYWYRQILGQKVEFLVSFYNNEISEKSEIFDDQFSVERPDGSNFTLKIRSTKLEDSAMYFCASGPHFGNQPQHFGDGTRLSIL.

The chain links TRBV2 to TRBJ2-1, with 7 bases fitting TRBD2. Per the germline V gene, CDR1 is SNHLY and CDR2 is FYNNEI. The trim removed 2 bases at V and 0 bases at J, leaving 4 bases unmatched. The CDR3 spans 16 residues. The CDR3, as DNA: TGTGCCAGCAGTGAACTGGGGGGGAGCTCCTACAATGAGCAGTTCTTC. Translation gives CASSELGGSSYNEQFF. The complete variable domain, with remaining parts taken from reference TRBV2 and TRBJ2-1, reads EPEVTQTPSHQVTQMGQEVILRCVPISNHLYFYWYRQILGQKVEFLVSFYNNEISEKSEIFDDQFSVERPDGSNFTLKIRSTKLEDSAMYFCASSELGGSSYNEQFFGPGTRLTVL.

The rearrangement uses TRBV29-1 and TRBJ1-2, with D possibly TRBD1 on 5 matching bases. The CDR3 totals 11 residues. Germline V gene data show CDR1 as SQVTM and CDR2 as ANQGSEA. V was shortened by 6 bases and J by 8 bases, with 13 bases between the two germline ends. The CDR3 nucleotides read TGCAGCGTGGAGACAGAAGGGGGCTACACCTTC. As protein: CSVETEGGYTF.

The rearrangement uses TRBV19 and TRBJ2-7, with TRBD1 matching over 8 bases. J lost 6 bases, V lost 4 bases, and 8 bases had no gene match. CDR3 length equals 14 residues. Germline V gene data show CDR1 as LNHDA and CDR2 as SQIVND (reference sequence). CDR3 nucleotide sequence: TGTGCCAGTAGTAGCCAGGGGGCTTCTCTCGAGCAGTACTTC. It is translated as CASSSQGASLEQYF.

The chain links TRBV2 to TRBJ1-1, with D tentatively TRBD1 (5 bases). Trimming shortened V by 8 bases and J by 2 bases, and 12 bases separated the two germline ends. Germline V CDR1 and CDR2: SNHLY, FYNNEI. This CDR3 region has 13 residues. CDR3 amino acids: CASVGQGNTEAFF. The CDR3 nucleotides are TGTGCCAGCGTTGGGCAGGGCAACACTGAAGCTTTCTTT.

V is TRBV5-4 and J is TRBJ1-2, with D possibly TRBD1 on 5 matching bases. CDR3 size: 14 residues. V lost 5 bases to trimming and J lost 1 base, with 12 bases between them. CDR1 is SGHNT and CDR2 is YYREEE in the germline V gene (reference sequence). DNA of the CDR3: TGTGCCAGCAGTCCCGGGACTCTTAACTATGGCTACACCTTC. This codes for CASSPGTLNYGYTF.

The chain combines TRBV5-1 with TRBJ2-3; 10 positions match TRBD1. Germline V gives CDR1 SGHRS, CDR2 YFSETQ. The ends lost 7 bases at V and 4 bases at J; junction bases unmatched: 15. The CDR3 spans 17 residues. The DNA of the CDR3 is TGCGCCAGCGCAGAAGGTCCCGGGACAGGGGTCCCAGATACGCAGTATTTT. It specifies CASAEGPGTGVPDTQYF.

The chain recombines TRBV6-5 with TRBJ2-3, with TRBD2 as a possible D gene (6 bases). The germline CDR1 and CDR2 sequences are MNHEY and SVGAGI. The V end was cut by 7 bases, the J end by 2 bases, with 16 bases between. The length of the CDR3 is 15 residues. In DNA form, the CDR3 reads TGTGCCAGCACCACTAGGACGGGACTCACAGATACGCAGTATTTT. Amino acids: CASTTRTGLTDTQYF.

V and J are TRBV6-2 or TRBV6-3 and TRBJ2-2; D is perhaps TRBD1 (5 bases). Trimming removed 2 bases at V and 4 bases at J, with 20 bases between. Germline loops: CDR1 MNHEY, CDR2 SVGEGT. The CDR3 consists of 18 residues. The CDR3 DNA sequence: TGTGCCAGCAGTTACATGGCCCTAGGGGCGGTAGGCACCGGGGAGCTGTTTTTT. Translated: CASSYMALGAVGTGELFF.

The chain has TRBV5-1 and TRBJ1-1; no reliable D call. This CDR3 spans 14 amino acids. Trimming pared 4 bases from V and 1 base from J, leaving 11 bases between. CDR1 and CDR2 (germline): SGHRS, YFSETQ. The CDR3 spells CASSVQIQNTEAFF. The CDR3 DNA is TGCGCCAGCAGCGTTCAGATCCAGAACACTGAAGCTTTCTTT.

The rearrangement uses TRBV19 and TRBJ1-2, with 10 bases identical to TRBD1. CDR3 size: 15 residues. Looked up from germline, CDR1 is LNHDA and CDR2 is SQIVND (reference sequence). The junction had 4 bases not matched to a gene; V was cut back by 3 bases and J by 3 bases. CDR3: CASSIEGQGDYGYTF. In nucleotides, the CDR3 is TGTGCCAGTAGTATTGAAGGACAGGGGGACTATGGCTACACCTTC.

The CDR3 loop reads CASRRGPNTGELFF. The CDR3 nucleotides are TGTGCCAGCAGGAGGGGGCCGAACACCGGGGAGCTGTTTTTT. The chain couples TRBV3-1 (or the pseudogene TRBV3-2) to TRBJ2-2, with 7 positions matching TRBD1. This CDR3 comprises 14 residues. The trim removed 6 bases at V and 0 bases at J, leaving 1 base unmatched. Germline CDR1 and CDR2: LGHDT and YNNKEL (reference sequence).

The chain combines TRBV2 with TRBJ1-2, with TRBD1 as a possible D gene (5 bases). The germline V gene has CDR1 SNHLY and CDR2 FYNNEI. CDR3 size: 14 residues. Deletions cut 5 bases from V and 5 bases from J, with 15 bases between. The CDR3 here is CASSPEGDGYGYTF. The CDR3 region has the DNA TGTGCCAGCAGTCCAGAAGGGGATGGGTATGGCTACACCTTC. Drawing the rest from reference TRBV2 and TRBJ1-2, the complete variable domain is EPEVTQTPSHQVTQMGQEVILRCVPISNHLYFYWYRQILGQKVEFLVSFYNNEISEKSEIFDDQFSVERPDGSNFTLKIRSTKLEDSAMYFCASSPEGDGYGYTFGSGTRLTVV.

This chain joins TRBV5-1 and TRBJ2-1, with TRBD2 matching 14 bases. J was trimmed by 9 bases and V by 4 bases; bases with no gene match: 9. The CDR3 has 16 amino acids. In germline, CDR1 is SGHRS, CDR2 YFSETQ. CDR3 protein: CASSPGTSGSSSEQFF. DNA for the CDR3: TGCGCCAGCAGCCCCGGGACTAGCGGGAGTAGTAGTGAGCAGTTCTTC. The whole variable domain, filled in from reference TRBV5-1 and TRBJ2-1, reads KAGVTQTPRYLIKTRGQQVTLSCSPISGHRSVSWYQQTPGQGLQFLFEYFSETQRNKGNFPGRFSGRQFSNSRSEMNVSTLELGDSALYLCASSPGTSGSSSEQFFGPGTRLTVL.

V gene TRBV20-1 combines with J gene TRBJ1-1; D is uncertain. Trimming shortened V by 1 base and J by 8 bases, and 8 bases separated the two germline ends. Germline CDR1 is DFQATT and CDR2 is SNEGSKA (reference sequence). CDR3 size: 11 residues. The CDR3 coding sequence is TGCAGTGCTAGAGGGCGGTGGGAAGCTTTCTTT. As protein: CSARGRWEAFF.

The chain recombines TRBV30 with TRBJ2-5; TRBD2 might be the D (7 bases). The CDR3 runs 11 residues. Germline values: CDR1 GTSNPN, CDR2 SVGIG (reference sequence). Trimming removed 5 bases at V and 9 bases at J, with 13 bases between. This chain's CDR3 is CAWLREGAQYF. The CDR3 DNA reads TGTGCCTGGCTCAGGGAGGGGGCCCAGTACTTC.

Concerning this clone itself: This sample also contains other DNA sequences that code for the same CDR3. The chain recombines TRBV9 with TRBJ2-2; 7 bases are a match to TRBD1. The CDR3 spans 14 residues. Per germline, CDR1 SGDLS and CDR2 YYNGEE. V was clipped by 0 bases and J by 5 bases; unmatched bases: 1. CDR3 sequence: CASSVAGGTGELFF. DNA of the CDR3: TGTGCCAGCAGCGTAGCAGGGGGTACCGGGGAGCTGTTTTTT.

The chain recombines TRBV27 with TRBJ1-1, with D hard to call. Trimming shortened V by 3 bases and J by 3 bases, and 17 bases separated the two germline ends. Germline V CDR1 and CDR2: MNHEY, SMNVEV (reference sequence). This CDR3 comprises 16 residues. The CDR3 loop reads CASSFRQTAGDTEAFF. DNA for the CDR3: TGTGCCAGCAGTTTTCGGCAGACTGCCGGGGACACTGAAGCTTTCTTT.

V usage is TRBV25-1 and J usage is TRBJ2-3; tentatively, D is TRBD1 (6 bases). This CDR3 comprises 15 residues. Trimming left V 5 bases short and J 2 bases short, with 14 bases between. The germline gives CDR1 MGHDK, CDR2 SYGVNS. CDR3 nucleotides: TGTGCCAGCAGTATGTACAGGGATTACACAGATACGCAGTATTTT. It encodes CASSMYRDYTDTQYF. The full variable domain, with the rest looked up from reference TRBV25-1 and TRBJ2-3, is EADIYQTPRYLVIGTGKKITLECSQTMGHDKMYWYQQDPGMELHLIHYSYGVNSTEKGDLSSESTVSRIRTEHFPLTLESARPSHTSQYLCASSMYRDYTDTQYFGPGTRLTVL.

This chain uses TRBV19 with TRBJ1-5; D unclear. Germline CDR1 LNHDA, CDR2 SQIVND (reference sequence). The CDR3 has 14 amino acids. The V gene lost 9 bases and the J gene lost 4 bases, with 16 bases spanning the gap. CDR3 coding DNA: TGTGCCAGCACCCCCGAGGGAAAGAATCAGCCCCAGCATTTT. Amino acids: CASTPEGKNQPQHF. The whole variable domain, filled in from reference TRBV19 and TRBJ1-5, reads DGGITQSPKYLFRKEGQNVTLSCEQNLNHDAMYWYRQDPGQGLRLIYYSQIVNDFQKGDIAEGYSVSREKKESFPLTVTSAQKNPTAFYLCASTPEGKNQPQHFGDGTRLSIL.

V gene TRBV4-1 combines with J gene TRBJ2-7; 7 bases fit TRBD1. The V gene end was trimmed by 5 bases and the J gene end by 2 bases; junction bases not matched to a gene: 3. The CDR3 covers 13 residues. The germline CDR1 and CDR2 sequences are MGHRA and YSYEKL. The CDR3 nucleotides are TGCGCCAGCAGCACAGGGGCTACCTACGAGCAGTACTTC. Protein sequence: CASSTGATYEQYF.

The rearrangement uses TRBV2 and TRBJ1-2; 9 bases match TRBD1. Germline CDR1 is SNHLY and CDR2 is FYNNEI. The CDR3 covers 16 residues. V shed 4 bases, J shed 8 bases, and the junction held 14 bases outside the gene matches. Here the CDR3 DNA reads TGTGCCAGCAGTGGTGAGGACAGGGGACAGCTGAGGGGCTACACCTTC. It specifies CASSGEDRGQLRGYTF.